Listed here are 15 T cell receptor beta chains from one sample, sequenced in a study of cytomegalovirus exposure and HLA in healthy donors. The PCR contained 60 Vbeta and 13 Jbeta primers. The method was immunoSEQ multiplex PCR; TCRdb's version includes in-frame clones alone and lacks a portion of them. The sample yields some 250,000 clones, around 80% seen once. Sequencing input: PBMCs. The receptor set was obtained from a woman aged 60-75 years in good health and CMV-seropositive.

This sequence joins TRBV7-7 and TRBJ1-1; D remains unclear. Germline assignment: CDR1 SSHAT and CDR2 FNYEAQ (reference sequence). Deletions cut 5 bases from V and 0 bases from J, with 13 bases between. The CDR3 sequence is 15 residues long. The CDR3 nucleotides read TGTGCCAGCAGCCCCTTTGAGGGCTTGAACACTGAAGCTTTCTTT. This codes for CASSPFEGLNTEAFF.

The chain employs TRBV9 and TRBJ1-1; D ambiguous. The length of the CDR3 is 15 residues. Germline lookup yields CDR1 SGDLS and CDR2 YYNGEE. V lost 1 base and J 0 bases, leaving 10 bases between the germline ends. The CDR3: CASSVSVNVNTEAFF. The CDR3 DNA sequence: TGTGCCAGCAGCGTATCGGTTAATGTGAACACTGAAGCTTTCTTT.

This clone was counted between two and nine times. This sequence joins TRBV7-3 and TRBJ1-1, with unresolved D. CDR1 is SGHTA, CDR2 FQGTGA, per germline. The CDR3 spans 13 residues. Trimming took off 5 bases at V and 3 bases at J, with 10 bases between the two ends. The CDR3 region is CASSIRRDTEAFF. The CDR3 DNA reads TGTGCCAGCAGCATTCGGAGGGACACTGAAGCTTTCTTT.

The rearrangement uses TRBV6-1 and TRBJ1-3; no reliable D call. This CDR3 is 17 amino acids long. CDR1 is MNHNS, CDR2 SASEGT, per germline. The germline V and J ends were trimmed by 4 bases and 0 bases, with 16 bases remaining between them. For the CDR3, the DNA is TGTGCCAGCAGTGGAGTTTTCGTCGGTGACTCTGGAAACACCATATATTTT. Protein sequence: CASSGVFVGDSGNTIYF.

In its sample, this clone was seen once. This chain uses TRBV28 with TRBJ2-7, with TRBD2 matching over 7 bases. The CDR3 has 11 residues. Trimming removed 10 bases from V and 6 bases from J; junction bases left unmatched: 6. Germline V gene lookup returns CDR1 MDHEN and CDR2 SYDVKM. The CDR3 coding sequence is TGTGCCACCCAAGGGAGGGGCGAGCAGTACTTC. This codes for CATQGRGEQYF. Using reference TRBV28 and TRBJ2-7 for the parts outside the CDR3, the full variable domain is DVKVTQSSRYLVKRTGEKVFLECVQDMDHENMFWYRQDPGLGLRLIYFSYDVKMKEKGDIPEGYSVSREKKERFSLILESASTNQTSMYLCATQGRGEQYFGPGTRLTVT.

V usage is TRBV5-6 and J usage is TRBJ1-2, with D unclear. There are 13 residues in the CDR3. Trimming cost V 4 bases and J 7 bases, with 14 bases left between them. Per germline, CDR1 SGHDT and CDR2 YYEEEE. The CDR3 bases are TGTGCCAGCAGCCCCCATCCTACGAGTGGCTACACCTTC. It is translated as CASSPHPTSGYTF.

The chain carries TRBV9 and TRBJ2-3, with D perhaps TRBD2 (5 bases). The CDR3 has 14 amino acids. CDR1 SGDLS and CDR2 YYNGEE come from the germline V gene. Trimming removed 0 bases at V and 6 bases at J, with 11 bases between. In DNA, the CDR3 is TGTGCCAGCAGCGTAGGAGGGATCGGGGATACGCAGTATTTT. This encodes CASSVGGIGDTQYF.

The chain uses TRBV6-1 and TRBJ2-5; 11 bases agree with TRBD2. The trim removed 8 bases at V and 5 bases at J, leaving 10 bases unmatched. The CDR3 sequence is 15 residues long. Germline V gives CDR1 MNHNS, CDR2 SASEGT. This CDR3 is CASQGLAGGQETQYF. The CDR3 DNA sequence: TGTGCCAGCCAGGGGCTAGCGGGAGGTCAGGAGACCCAGTACTTC.

This clone was seen once. The chain combines TRBV28 with TRBJ1-2; D is unresolved. Germline V gene data show CDR1 as MDHEN and CDR2 as SYDVKM. With 5 bases removed from V and 8 bases from J, the gap between germline ends came to 18 bases. CDR3 length: 14 amino acids. The CDR3 DNA reads as TGTGCCAGCAGTCCCCGGGAGGTGGGTGGAGGCTACACCTTC. Translation: CASSPREVGGGYTF.

This clone was observed a handful of times. The rearrangement links TRBV18 to TRBJ1-5, with D maybe TRBD1 (6 bases). Trimming took 7 bases from V and 7 from J, leaving 17 bases between them. CDR3 size: 14 residues. Germline CDR1 KGHSH, CDR2 LQKENI. The CDR3 here is CASLKEQGSQPQHF. In DNA, the CDR3 is TGTGCCAGCTTAAAAGAACAGGGATCCCAGCCCCAGCATTTT.

The V call is TRBV11-3, the J call TRBJ2-4; 8 nucleotides match TRBD1. The germline gives CDR1 SGHNT, CDR2 YENEEA. V gave up 2 bases and J gave up 1 base; unmatched junction bases: 16. The CDR3 extends over 20 amino acids. CDR3 coding DNA: TGTGCCAGCAGCTTACTCCGGACAGGGTGGACGGGAAGGGCCAAAAACATTCAGTACTTC. It specifies CASSLLRTGWTGRAKNIQYF.

The chain recombines TRBV7-2 with TRBJ2-3; 11 nucleotides line up with TRBD2. J was trimmed by 2 bases and V by 5 bases; bases with no gene match: 6. CDR3 length: 16 amino acids. The germline V gene has CDR1 SGHTA and CDR2 FQGNSA. Here the CDR3 DNA reads TGTGCCAGCAGCCTTAGCGGGAGGGCCCTCACAGATACGCAGTATTTT. As protein: CASSLSGRALTDTQYF.

This chain joins TRBV5-6 and TRBJ1-1; TRBD1 agrees at 8 bases. This CDR3 is 14 amino acids long. The germline V gene has CDR1 SGHDT and CDR2 YYEEEE. V shed 3 bases, J shed 5 bases, and the junction held 6 bases outside the gene matches. Here the CDR3 DNA reads TGTGCCAGCAGCTCATGGACAGGGTGGACTGAAGCTTTCTTT. Protein product: CASSSWTGWTEAFF.

The V gene is TRBV5-4, the J gene TRBJ2-7; 8 bases match TRBD1. The length of the CDR3 is 15 residues. Germline CDR1 SGHNT, CDR2 YYREEE (reference sequence). The J segment lost 2 bases and the V segment lost 4 bases, leaving 8 bases of the junction unmatched. The CDR3 coding sequence is TGTGCCAGCAGCACCCGAGGACAGGGACCCTACGAGCAGTACTTC. Its translation is CASSTRGQGPYEQYF. The variable domain in full, completed from reference TRBV5-4 and TRBJ2-7, reads ETGVTQSPTHLIKTRGQQVTLRCSSQSGHNTVSWYQQALGQGPQFIFQYYREEENGRGNFPPRFSGLQFPNYSSELNVNALELDDSALYLCASSTRGQGPYEQYFGPGTRLTVT.

This clone was observed a few times. The chain employs TRBV6-1 and TRBJ2-7; 9 bases are shared with TRBD2. The germline gives CDR1 MNHNS, CDR2 SASEGT. V shed 3 bases, J shed 2 bases, and the junction held 8 bases outside the gene matches. This CDR3 is 16 amino acids long. Here the CDR3 DNA reads TGTGCCAGCAGTGACTTTAGCGGGAGCAGGGCCTACGAGCAGTACTTC. Translation gives CASSDFSGSRAYEQYF.